The entry that follows covers one T cell receptor (beta chain) sequence. What this receptor recognizes is not known. No base-level quality is on record; no much larger clone is a single base apart. This entry is derived from a study of neurological immune-mediated disorders (dated by TCRdb to the late 2010s). Broadly, across the study: Among the 35 or so multiple sclerosis patients, relapsing-remitting MS was present in roughly 30 and secondary progressive MS was present in 3. Peripheral blood TCR-beta repertoires from patients with HTLV-I-associated myelopathy (HAM/TSP), patients with multiple sclerosis, and healthy controls were compared in the study using UMI-based sequencing. The 90 to 110 TCR-beta libraries included longitudinal samples, technical triplicates and paired sorted CD4+ and CD8+ T-cell subsets alongside PBMC samples. The cohort included approximately 70 subjects: about 15 with HAM/TSP, about 34 with multiple sclerosis, and 20 or so healthy controls. Study-wide conclusions, independent of this receptor: No association of the MS cluster with clinical or MRI features was observed, and the need for larger cohorts was stated by the authors. Expanded clones from different subjects shared no identical CDR3 amino acid sequences, which suggests that TCR-beta repertoires were private in all groups. Phylogenetic analysis grouped repertoires from 18 of 34 MS patients into a cluster of related CDR3 sequences, suggesting a possible repertoire-level signature. TCR clonal expansion was greatest in HAM/TSP patients and smallest in MS patients, who ranked below even healthy controls.

To synthesize cDNA, template-switch 5'RACE was performed with a primer carrying a 10-nucleotide random unique molecular identifier so that each TCR transcript was tagged. Over 180 million TCR-beta sequences, covering 15-18 subjects, were produced in each sequencing run. The RNeasy kit was used to extract total RNA. The KAPA Real-time Library Amplification kit was used to amplify TCR-beta VDJ regions with primers targeting the TCR constant region and the 5'RACE anchor. A first PCR added sample indexes and Illumina adaptors, after which a second PCR increased the library yield. After Ampure bead purification, the TCR product of roughly 650 bp was size-selected on a 2% E-gel SizeSelection system. Before pooling, library quality was checked on a Bioanalyzer, concentration was measured with Qubit, and libraries were quantified with the Kapa Library Quantification kit. An Illumina HiSeq 2500 was used to sequence the libraries paired-end at 2 x 150 bp. To increase sequence diversity, roughly 24-32% phiX was spiked into each library pool. Per the original workflow: Quality-filtered reads were processed with the UMI-based MiGEC pipeline, which removed over 75% of raw TCR sequences during error correction. IMGT germline references were used for aligning VDJ genes, and each clonotype was defined as a unique CDR3 amino acid sequence together with its V-J genes. Clonal expansion, Shannon diversity, and CDR3 relatedness (CalcPairwiseDistances, ClusterSamples) were evaluated with VDJtools, and phylogenetic trees were built with CLCbio workbench. A clone was classed as expanded if it had 8 or more unique UMIs, a cutoff based on coefficient-of-variation modelling across technical triplicates. In TCRdb, the public reads were trimmed at Q25 with fastp and aligned with MiXCR, with productive beta chains retained. Rows with a matching CDR3 protein are joined into one entry that keeps the most common DNA and genes. The V and J calls here are based on TCRdb, not the publication. The sample profile shows some 46,000 distinct CDR3 sequences; roughly 4% of them were found once. The ten most abundant clones make up around 5% of the sample.

V loses 2 bases of germline sequence and J loses 5 bases, and the interval between the two ends is 14 bases. Its CDR3 holds 15 amino acids, cysteine through phenylalanine. Only the CDR3 part of the read is kept: 45 bases, read in frame from the first base. CDR1 and CDR2 were assigned from the germline V gene as SGHVS and FNYEAQ. Libraries from unsorted PBMCs were made from 2 million PBMCs kept in RNAlater at -80 degrees C until RNA extraction. The multiple sclerosis patients were enrolled in a US clinical protocol that evaluated disease progression with magnetic resonance imaging. Peripheral blood was subjected to Ficoll-Hypaque density gradient centrifugation to isolate PBMCs, which were then cryopreserved in liquid nitrogen.

Sequencing was performed on PBMCs. The source is a woman between 55 and 75 years old with multiple sclerosis. This chain is built from TRBV7-6 and TRBJ2-3; a tentative D match to TRBD1 spans 6 bases. The DNA is TGTGCCAGCAGCTTATGGACAGAAGGGGAAGATACGCAGTATTTT. Its amino acids are CASSLWTEGEDTQYF.